A single sample gave rise to the 20 T cell receptor beta chains below, sequenced in a study of cytomegalovirus exposure and HLA in healthy donors. Primers included in the PCR were 60 Vbeta and 13 Jbeta primers. Sequenced by immunoSEQ multiplex PCR; TCRdb stores in-frame clones only, minus some. The sample lists about 140,000 clones, over 70% occurring once. The specimen sequenced was PBMCs. The source is a man aged 18 to 30 in good health and CMV-seronegative.

The table lists this clone with a count of one. This chain uses TRBV5-6 with TRBJ1-2, with 9 nucleotides matching TRBD1. Germline assignment: CDR1 SGHDT and CDR2 YYEEEE. This CDR3 contains 15 residues. V gave up 4 bases and J gave up 2 bases; unmatched junction bases: 6. The CDR3 bases are TGTGCCAGCAGCCCACTGGGACAGGGAAACTATGGCTACACCTTC. It translates to CASSPLGQGNYGYTF.

This CDR3 reads CASSLAQYGGMNTEAFF. In DNA form, the CDR3 reads TGCGCCAGCAGCTTGGCCCAGTACGGAGGAATGAACACTGAAGCTTTCTTT. The V and J genes are TRBV5-1 and TRBJ1-1, with D unclear. Germline-derived CDR1 and CDR2 are SGHRS and YFSETQ. The CDR3 loop spans 17 amino acids. V was clipped by 0 bases and J by 0 bases, with 15 bases between them.

This chain joins TRBV7-8 and TRBJ2-1, with no clear D. The germline CDR1 and CDR2 sequences are SGHVS and FQNEAQ. Trimming stripped 7 bases from V and 5 bases from J, with 21 bases between. This CDR3 has 16 amino acids. The CDR3 DNA reads as TGTGCCAGCACCGTAAATCCTCAGATCCCCAACAATGAGCAGTTCTTC. Translation: CASTVNPQIPNNEQFF.

This clone turned up a few times. The chain has TRBV2 and TRBJ1-2; D gene uncertain. Trimming took 8 bases from V and 8 from J, leaving 12 bases between them. In germline, CDR1 is SNHLY, CDR2 FYNNEI. The CDR3 runs to 11 residues. The CDR3 coding sequence is TGTGCCAGCGCGGCGGGAAAGGGCTACACCTTC. Residues: CASAAGKGYTF.

This rearrangement joins TRBV5-6 to TRBJ2-2, with a weak D call TRBD1 (5 bases). With 2 bases removed from V and 0 bases from J, the gap between germline ends came to 14 bases. The CDR3 is made up of 17 amino acids. Germline V CDR1 and CDR2: SGHDT, YYEEEE. The CDR3 DNA reads TGTGCCAGCAGCTTATACGGACAATCCTCGAACACCGGGGAGCTGTTTTTT. This codes for CASSLYGQSSNTGELFF.

This clone is a singleton in its sample. The chain couples TRBV10-3 to TRBJ1-1; possibly TRBD1 for D (6 bases). The CDR3 covers 16 residues. Germline CDR1 is ENHRY and CDR2 is SYGVKD. Trimming stripped 2 bases from V and 4 bases from J, with 17 bases between. The CDR3 DNA reads TGTGCCATCAGTGAGAGTGAGATGGGGGCCGGCACTGAAGCTTTCTTT. It yields the protein CAISESEMGAGTEAFF.

This clone was seen once. The V call is TRBV14, the J call TRBJ2-1, with TRBD2 matching 7 bases. The CDR3 covers 15 residues. CDR1 and CDR2 (germline): SGHDN, FVKESK. V was clipped by 0 bases and J by 8 bases; unmatched bases: 7. The CDR3 DNA reads as TGTGCCAGCAGCCAAGATCGACTAGCTTGGGATGAGCAGTTCTTC. Its translation: CASSQDRLAWDEQFF.

The V call is TRBV27, the J call TRBJ2-1; D may be TRBD1 (6 bases). The CDR3 extends over 16 amino acids. Trimming left V 3 bases short and J 6 bases short, with 18 bases between. Germline V gene lookup returns CDR1 MNHEY and CDR2 SMNVEV (reference sequence). The CDR3 here is CASSFKAAGVSNEQFF. DNA of the CDR3: TGTGCCAGCAGTTTTAAAGCGGCAGGGGTATCCAATGAGCAGTTCTTC.

The chain has TRBV9 and TRBJ1-1, with TRBD1 as a possible D gene (6 bases). Trimming took off 0 bases at V and 8 bases at J, with 17 bases between the two ends. In germline, CDR1 is SGDLS, CDR2 YYNGEE. The CDR3 covers 15 residues. CDR3 bases: TGTGCCAGCAGCGTAGCCGTGGGGGGGGCCGAGGAAGCTTTCTTT. Protein product: CASSVAVGGAEEAFF.

This chain connects TRBV30 to TRBJ2-2, with 7 bases fitting TRBD1. After removal of 2 bases from V and 4 bases from J, the junction contained 1 base not matched to a gene. CDR1 and CDR2 (germline): GTSNPN, SVGIG (reference sequence). CDR3 size: 13 residues. The CDR3 loop reads CAWSQGVTGELFF. In DNA, the CDR3 is TGTGCCTGGAGTCAGGGGGTCACCGGGGAGCTGTTTTTT.

The chain combines TRBV10-3 with TRBJ1-2, with 7 bases that match TRBD1. With 8 bases clipped from V and 0 bases from J, the junction kept 3 bases outside the gene matches. The CDR3 covers 13 residues. Germline CDR1 and CDR2: ENHRY and SYGVKD. The CDR3 DNA follows: TGTGCCATCGGAGGGGGCGCTAACTATGGCTACACCTTC. Protein: CAIGGGANYGYTF.

This sequence joins TRBV6-6 and TRBJ2-7, with D perhaps matching TRBD1 (6 bases). Per germline, CDR1 MNHNY and CDR2 SVGAGI (reference sequence). CDR3 length: 16 amino acids. With 6 bases removed from V and 3 bases from J, the gap between germline ends came to 21 bases. CDR3 residues: CASSTSDSSYFYEQYF. The DNA of the CDR3 is TGTGCCAGCAGCACTTCGGACAGCTCATACTTCTACGAGCAGTACTTC.

The chain has TRBV9 and TRBJ1-2; D gene uncertain. This CDR3 has 13 amino acids. Between the trimmed V and J ends, which lost 4 bases and 4 bases, there was a span of 11 bases. Germline V CDR1 and CDR2: SGDLS, YYNGEE. CDR3 DNA sequence: TGTGCCAGCAGCTTTACAGAGTCCTATGGCTACACCTTC. Protein product: CASSFTESYGYTF.

The chain links TRBV19 to TRBJ2-4; the match to TRBD1 covers 11 bases. The ends lost 5 bases at V and 2 bases at J; junction bases unmatched: 5. This CDR3 spans 16 amino acids. The germline gives CDR1 LNHDA, CDR2 SQIVND (reference sequence). The CDR3 loop is CASSLWTGGSKNIQYF. The DNA of the CDR3 is TGTGCCAGTAGTCTCTGGACAGGGGGCTCCAAAAACATTCAGTACTTC.

The genes are TRBV4-2 and TRBJ2-5; D is perhaps TRBD1 (5 bases). Germline lookup yields CDR1 LGHNA and CDR2 YNFKEQ. Trimming took 1 base from V and 1 from J, leaving 7 bases between them. The CDR3 runs to 14 residues. The CDR3 loop is CASSQVQAQETQYF. CDR3 sequence (DNA): TGTGCCAGCAGCCAAGTACAGGCCCAAGAGACCCAGTACTTC.

The V and J genes are TRBV7-9 and TRBJ2-5; 8 nucleotides align to TRBD1. CDR1 SEHNR and CDR2 FQNEAQ come from the germline V gene (reference sequence). Trimming at V came to 5 bases and at J to 4 bases, leaving 6 bases not matched to a gene. This CDR3 spans 14 amino acids. The CDR3 nucleotides are TGTGCCAGCAGCCCGGACAGGGATAGAGAGACCCAGTACTTC. Its protein is CASSPDRDRETQYF. Supplemented by reference TRBV7-9 and TRBJ2-5, the full variable domain reads DTGVSQNPRHKITKRGQNVTFRCDPISEHNRLYWYRQTLGQGPEFLTYFQNEAQLEKSRLLSDRFSAERPKGSFSTLEIQRTEQGDSAMYLCASSPDRDRETQYFGPGTRLLVL.

This clone was recorded only once. The chain links TRBV6-1 to TRBJ2-1, with D maybe TRBD1 (6 bases). Deletions cut 7 bases from V and 7 bases from J, with 8 bases between. This CDR3 comprises 11 residues. The germline V gene encodes CDR1 MNHNS and CDR2 SASEGT. The DNA of the CDR3 is TGTGCCAGCATTCAGGGGAATGAGCAGTTCTTC. It codes for CASIQGNEQFF.

The chain is built from TRBV7-6 and TRBJ1-1; D ambiguous. Trimming took 5 bases from V and 2 from J, leaving 12 bases between them. The CDR3 runs to 14 residues. Germline V gene data show CDR1 as SGHVS and CDR2 as FNYEAQ. In nucleotides, the CDR3 is TGTGCCAGCAGCCCCCGCGGTGCAAACACTGAAGCTTTCTTT. This sequence encodes CASSPRGANTEAFF.

The chain is built from TRBV28 and TRBJ1-1, with 8 bases matching TRBD1. Looked up from germline, CDR1 is MDHEN and CDR2 is SYDVKM. V was clipped by 7 bases and J by 10 bases; unmatched bases: 11. The CDR3 contains 13 residues. In DNA form, the CDR3 reads TGTGCCAGCACTTCAGGGGGCGCGGTAGGAGCTTTCTTT. This encodes CASTSGGAVGAFF.

The CDR3 DNA reads TGTGCCAGTAGCCCAGCTAGTGAGGGAGGGTTTAACTATGGCTACACCTTC. As protein: CASSPASEGGFNYGYTF. The chain joins TRBV19 to TRBJ1-2; no clear D gene. This CDR3 is 17 amino acids long. The V gene lost 6 bases and the J gene lost 1 base, with 21 bases spanning the gap. Looked up from germline, CDR1 is LNHDA and CDR2 is SQIVND (reference sequence).